Listed here are 3 T cell receptor beta chains from one sample, sequenced in a study of blood T cells in healthy people across ages. The use of a sample-barcoded 5' primer and a J-beta primer mix characterized a second PCR of about 6 to 11 cycles. TCRdb re-called the 5' RACE reads through MiXCR, storing one row per CDR3 protein. The sample lists about 1.8 million distinct CDR3 sequences, around half occurring once. The sample comprised blood. These receptors came from a woman aged 40-49 years in good health.

The genes are TRBV12-3 or TRBV12-4 and TRBJ1-2, with 9 bases aligning to TRBD1. The junction had 11 bases not matched to a gene; V was cut back by 6 bases and J by 3 bases. The CDR3 has 16 amino acids. CDR3 in DNA: TGTGCCAGCAGCCCCGGGACAGGGATCCTATACTATGGCTACACCTTC. Its translation: CASSPGTGILYYGYTF.

This chain connects TRBV5-1 to TRBJ1-2; 8 nucleotides match TRBD1. There are 15 residues in the CDR3. Per germline, CDR1 SGHRS and CDR2 YFSETQ. The J segment lost 2 bases and the V segment lost 3 bases, leaving 6 bases of the junction unmatched. The CDR3 region is CASSSGQAVNYGYTF. Here the CDR3 DNA reads TGCGCCAGCAGCTCGGGACAGGCCGTGAACTATGGCTACACCTTC. Complete variable domain (other parts from reference TRBV5-1 and TRBJ1-2): KAGVTQTPRYLIKTRGQQVTLSCSPISGHRSVSWYQQTPGQGLQFLFEYFSETQRNKGNFPGRFSGRQFSNSRSEMNVSTLELGDSALYLCASSSGQAVNYGYTFGSGTRLTVV.

The V gene is TRBV11-3, the J gene TRBJ2-1; the D gene is possibly TRBD2 (5 bases). From germline, CDR1 is SGHNT and CDR2 YENEEA. Deletions cut 5 bases from V and 8 bases from J, with 13 bases between. The CDR3 is 13 amino acids. CDR3 sequence reads: CASSVGLSDEQFF. The CDR3 nucleotides read TGTGCCAGCAGCGTAGGGCTTAGCGATGAGCAGTTCTTC.